Sequencing of this TCR beta chain was carried out in a study of T-cell memory formation after mild COVID-19. Study-level background: Largely, TCR clusters stayed within a single donor.

The table lists this clonotype with a few counts. 5'RACE with constant-segment primers yielded barcoded, UMI-tagged TCR alpha and TCR beta cDNA libraries. TCRdb reprocessed the 5' RACE reads with MiXCR, giving one entry per CDR3 protein. This table has roughly 160,000 distinct CDR3 sequences, about an eighth appearing once. The sample taken for sequencing was PBMCs or a T cell subset sorted from them (not recorded which). This receptor was identified in a man aged 18-30 years who had mild COVID-19 (a few samples of this study predate the infection). Cell type and time point are not known.

CDR3 region: CASSLREGSPYEQYF. Here the CDR3 DNA reads TGTGCCAGCAGCTTGAGGGAGGGCAGTCCCTACGAGCAGTACTTC. The chain is built from TRBV7-3 and TRBJ2-7, with 7 bases aligning to TRBD2. The CDR3 length is 15 residues. Germline V gives CDR1 SGHTA, CDR2 FQGTGA. V lost 3 bases, J lost 2 bases, and 7 bases stayed unmatched.